This TCR beta chain was captured in a study of T cell repertoires in cytomegalovirus infection (dated by TCRdb to between 2019 and 2020). For the wider study: Peptide stimulations targeted recently identified HLA-C-restricted CMV epitopes, whose presentation resists viral immunomodulation, together with well-studied HLA-B-restricted epitopes. Donor HLA type was relevant to the analysis, because carriage of CMV infection together with the matching HLA type was indicated by public TCR beta signatures.

The paper as a whole reports these results and caveats: In both this cohort and an independent roughly 400-donor cohort, the cumulative frequency of public TCR beta family members distinguished carriers of CMV infection plus the relevant HLA type. The ex vivo response was dominated by HLA-C-restricted CMV-specific TCR beta clonotypes, which also provided the single most frequent clonotype in two of eight donors.

To note about this clonotype: It has no known antigen specificity. No base quality values were provided; no much bigger clone lies one nucleotide off.

The treatment or condition label on this specimen signifies: in vitro stimulation with specific CMV peptide epitopes to enrich CMV-specific T cells. Sequencing instrument: Illumina HiSeq 1500. Using fastp trimming at Q25 and MiXCR clonotype assembly, TCRdb reanalyzed the public sequencing data and kept in-frame beta chains. Every entry covers one CDR3 protein and lists the most common genes and DNA from its rows. Across this sample there are approximately 990,000 distinct CDR3 sequences, with approximately 31% seen only once. In total, the top ten clones hold roughly 12% of the sample. V and J are truncated by 5 bases and 3 bases respectively, leaving an intervening sequence of 10 bases. The CDR3, from cysteine to phenylalanine, totals 14 residues. Only CDR3 DNA is held: 42 bases, read in frame from base 1. As encoded in the germline V gene, CDR1 is SGHVS while CDR2 is FQNEAQ.

This sequence uses TRBV7-8 and TRBJ2-2; TRBD2 is a possible D gene, resting on 6 matching bases. The sequence derives from a human donor in good health (CMV status not recorded). Some clones in this sample may be carry-over from other donors' samples. The starting material was cultured CD8+ T cells from PBMCs, obtained from culture after CMV antigen stimulation. The CDR3 amino acid sequence is: CASSIGGYTGELFF. The bases read TGTGCCAGCAGCATTGGAGGGTACACCGGGGAGCTGTTTTTT.